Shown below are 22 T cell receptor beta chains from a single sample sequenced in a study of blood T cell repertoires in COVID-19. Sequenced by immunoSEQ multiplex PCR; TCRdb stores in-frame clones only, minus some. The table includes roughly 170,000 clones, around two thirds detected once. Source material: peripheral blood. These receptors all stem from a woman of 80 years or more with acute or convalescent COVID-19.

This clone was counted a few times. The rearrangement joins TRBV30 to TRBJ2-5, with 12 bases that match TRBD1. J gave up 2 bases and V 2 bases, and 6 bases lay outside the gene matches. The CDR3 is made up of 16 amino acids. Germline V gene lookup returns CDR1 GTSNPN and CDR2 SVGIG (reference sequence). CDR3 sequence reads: CAWSKGQGALQETQYF. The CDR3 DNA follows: TGTGCCTGGAGTAAGGGACAGGGGGCCTTACAAGAGACCCAGTACTTC.

The CDR3: CASSQRRIPRDTQYF. CDR3 DNA: TGTGCCAGCAGCCAGCGACGGATTCCTAGAGATACGCAGTATTTT. The rearrangement uses TRBV3-1 (or the pseudogene TRBV3-2) and TRBJ2-3; D is uncertain. Between the trimmed V and J ends, which lost 3 bases and 5 bases, there was a span of 15 bases. This CDR3 has 15 residues. Looked up from germline, CDR1 is LGHDT and CDR2 is YNNKEL (reference sequence).

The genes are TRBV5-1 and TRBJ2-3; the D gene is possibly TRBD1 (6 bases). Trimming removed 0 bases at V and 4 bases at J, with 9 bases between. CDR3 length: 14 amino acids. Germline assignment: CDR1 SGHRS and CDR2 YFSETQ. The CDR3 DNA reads TGCGCCAGCAGCTTGGGACAGGCTCCAGATACGCAGTATTTT. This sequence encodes CASSLGQAPDTQYF.

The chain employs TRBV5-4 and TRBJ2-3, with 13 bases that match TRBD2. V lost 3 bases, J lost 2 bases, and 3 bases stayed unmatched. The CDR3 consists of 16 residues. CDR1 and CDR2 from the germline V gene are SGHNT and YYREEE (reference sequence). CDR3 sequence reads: CASSSGLAGSTDTQYF. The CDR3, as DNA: TGTGCCAGCAGCTCGGGACTAGCGGGGTCCACAGATACGCAGTATTTT.

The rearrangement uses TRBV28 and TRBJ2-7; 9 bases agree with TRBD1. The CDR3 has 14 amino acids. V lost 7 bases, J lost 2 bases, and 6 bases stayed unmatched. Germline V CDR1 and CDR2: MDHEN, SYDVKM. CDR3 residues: CASITGGAAYEQYF. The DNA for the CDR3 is TGTGCCAGCATAACAGGGGGCGCGGCCTACGAGCAGTACTTC.

The chain's CDR3 is CASSTNGWSSYEQYF. CDR3 nucleotides: TGCGCCAGTTCGACCAACGGGTGGAGCTCCTACGAGCAGTACTTC. The chain is built from TRBV5-1 and TRBJ2-7, with D unresolved. The CDR3 covers 15 residues. The ends were cut back, 8 bases at V and 0 bases at J, with 18 bases in the middle. CDR1 is SGHRS, CDR2 YFSETQ, per germline.

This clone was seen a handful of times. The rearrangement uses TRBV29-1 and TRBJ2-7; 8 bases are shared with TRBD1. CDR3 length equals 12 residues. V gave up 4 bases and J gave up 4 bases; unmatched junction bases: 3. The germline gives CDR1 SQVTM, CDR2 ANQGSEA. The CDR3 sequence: CSVVRGLYEQYF. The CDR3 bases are TGCAGCGTTGTCAGGGGGCTTTACGAGCAGTACTTC.

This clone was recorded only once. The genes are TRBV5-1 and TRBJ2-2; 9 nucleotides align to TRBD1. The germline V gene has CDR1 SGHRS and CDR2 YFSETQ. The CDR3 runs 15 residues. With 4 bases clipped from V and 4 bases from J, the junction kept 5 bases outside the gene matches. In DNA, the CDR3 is TGCGCCAGCAGCGATGTGACAGGGGGCACCGGGGAGCTGTTTTTT. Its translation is CASSDVTGGTGELFF. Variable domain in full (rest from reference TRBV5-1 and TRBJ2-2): KAGVTQTPRYLIKTRGQQVTLSCSPISGHRSVSWYQQTPGQGLQFLFEYFSETQRNKGNFPGRFSGRQFSNSRSEMNVSTLELGDSALYLCASSDVTGGTGELFFGEGSRLTVL.

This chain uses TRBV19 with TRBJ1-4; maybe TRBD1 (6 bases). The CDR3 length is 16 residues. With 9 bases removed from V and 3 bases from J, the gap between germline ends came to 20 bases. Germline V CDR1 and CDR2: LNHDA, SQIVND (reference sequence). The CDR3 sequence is CASVGLQGPANEKLFF. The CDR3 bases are TGTGCCAGCGTTGGATTACAGGGTCCGGCTAATGAAAAACTGTTTTTT.

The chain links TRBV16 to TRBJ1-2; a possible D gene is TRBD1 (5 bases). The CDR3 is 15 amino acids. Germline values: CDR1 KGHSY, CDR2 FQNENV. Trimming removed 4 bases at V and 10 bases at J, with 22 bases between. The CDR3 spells CASSREPGGGVDYTF. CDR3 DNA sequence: TGTGCCAGCAGCCGCGAACCGGGCGGGGGGGTGGACTACACCTTC.

The CDR3 here is CASSFTGAGELFF. CDR3 nucleotide sequence: TGTGCCAGCAGTTTCACAGGGGCCGGGGAGCTGTTTTTT. V usage is TRBV6-4 and J usage is TRBJ2-2, with 7 positions matching TRBD1. The length of the CDR3 is 13 residues. J was trimmed by 6 bases and V by 5 bases; bases with no gene match: 3. Germline V gene data show CDR1 as MRHNA and CDR2 as SNTAGT.

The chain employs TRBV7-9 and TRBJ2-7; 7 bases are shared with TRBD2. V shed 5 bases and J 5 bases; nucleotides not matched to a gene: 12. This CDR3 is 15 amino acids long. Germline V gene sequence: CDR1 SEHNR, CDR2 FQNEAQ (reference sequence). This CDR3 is CASSLGGGRSNEQYF. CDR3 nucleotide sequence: TGTGCCAGCAGCCTGGGCGGCGGGAGAAGTAACGAGCAGTACTTC.

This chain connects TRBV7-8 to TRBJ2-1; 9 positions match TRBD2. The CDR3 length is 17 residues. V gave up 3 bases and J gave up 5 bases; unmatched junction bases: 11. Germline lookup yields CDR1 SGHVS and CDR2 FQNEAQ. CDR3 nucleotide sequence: TGTGCCAGCAGCTTGGAAAGGATGGCGGGAGGGGACAATGAGCAGTTCTTC. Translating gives CASSLERMAGGDNEQFF.

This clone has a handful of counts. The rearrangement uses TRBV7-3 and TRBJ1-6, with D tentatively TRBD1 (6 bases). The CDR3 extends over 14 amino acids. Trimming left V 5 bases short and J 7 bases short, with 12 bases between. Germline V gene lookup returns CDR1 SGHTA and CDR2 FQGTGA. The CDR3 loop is CASSIQGGNSPLHF. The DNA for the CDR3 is TGTGCCAGCAGCATACAGGGCGGGAATTCACCCCTCCACTTT. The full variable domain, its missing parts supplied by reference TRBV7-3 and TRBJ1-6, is GAGVSQTPSNKVTEKGKYVELRCDPISGHTALYWYRQSLGQGPEFLIYFQGTGAADDSGLPNDRFFAVRPEGSVSTLKIQRTERGDSAVYLCASSIQGGNSPLHFGNGTRLTVT.

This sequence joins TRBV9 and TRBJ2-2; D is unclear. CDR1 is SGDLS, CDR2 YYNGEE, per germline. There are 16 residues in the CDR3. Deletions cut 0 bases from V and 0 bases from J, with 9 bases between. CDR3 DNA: TGTGCCAGCAGCGTAGGACAAGACCCGAACACCGGGGAGCTGTTTTTT. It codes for CASSVGQDPNTGELFF. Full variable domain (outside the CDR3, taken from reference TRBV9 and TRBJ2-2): DSGVTQTPKHLITATGQRVTLRCSPRSGDLSVYWYQQSLDQGLQFLIQYYNGEERAKGNILERFSAQQFPDLHSELNLSSLELGDSALYFCASSVGQDPNTGELFFGEGSRLTVL.

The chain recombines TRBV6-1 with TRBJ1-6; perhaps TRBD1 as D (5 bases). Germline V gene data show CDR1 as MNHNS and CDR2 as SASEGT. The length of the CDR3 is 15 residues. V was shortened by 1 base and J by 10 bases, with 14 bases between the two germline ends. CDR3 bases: TGTGCCAGCAGTGAAGTAGAAGGGGCACGCTCACCCCTCCACTTT. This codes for CASSEVEGARSPLHF.

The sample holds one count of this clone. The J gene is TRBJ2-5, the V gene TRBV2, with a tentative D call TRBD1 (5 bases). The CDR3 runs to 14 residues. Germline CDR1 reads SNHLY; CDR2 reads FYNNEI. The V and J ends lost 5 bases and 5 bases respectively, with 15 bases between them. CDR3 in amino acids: CASSSLGRAETQYF. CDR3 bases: TGTGCCAGCAGTTCCCTCGGCAGGGCGGAGACCCAGTACTTC.

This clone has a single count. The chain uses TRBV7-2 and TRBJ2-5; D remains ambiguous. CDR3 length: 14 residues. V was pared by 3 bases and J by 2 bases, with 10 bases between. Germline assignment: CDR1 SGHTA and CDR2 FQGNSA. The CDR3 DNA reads TGTGCCAGCAGCTTCAGAGGCCATCAAGAGACCCAGTACTTC. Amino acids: CASSFRGHQETQYF.

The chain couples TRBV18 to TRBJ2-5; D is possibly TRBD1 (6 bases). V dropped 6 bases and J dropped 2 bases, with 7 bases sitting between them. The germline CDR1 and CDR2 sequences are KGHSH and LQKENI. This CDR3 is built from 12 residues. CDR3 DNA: TGTGCCAGCTCCCAGGGGCAAGAGACCCAGTACTTC. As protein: CASSQGQETQYF.

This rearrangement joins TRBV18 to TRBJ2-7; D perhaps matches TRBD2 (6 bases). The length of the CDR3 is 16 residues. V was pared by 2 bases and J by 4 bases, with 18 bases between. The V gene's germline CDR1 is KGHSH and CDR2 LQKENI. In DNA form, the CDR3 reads TGTGCCAGCTCACCATCGCGAGGGACTGGCGAGTACGAGCAGTACTTC. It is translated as CASSPSRGTGEYEQYF.

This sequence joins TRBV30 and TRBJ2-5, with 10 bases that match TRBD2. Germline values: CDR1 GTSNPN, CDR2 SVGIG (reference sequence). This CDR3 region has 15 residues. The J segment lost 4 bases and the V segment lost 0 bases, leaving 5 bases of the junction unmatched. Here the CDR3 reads CAWSVASGSGETQYF. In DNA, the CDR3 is TGTGCCTGGAGTGTGGCTAGCGGGAGTGGAGAGACCCAGTACTTC.

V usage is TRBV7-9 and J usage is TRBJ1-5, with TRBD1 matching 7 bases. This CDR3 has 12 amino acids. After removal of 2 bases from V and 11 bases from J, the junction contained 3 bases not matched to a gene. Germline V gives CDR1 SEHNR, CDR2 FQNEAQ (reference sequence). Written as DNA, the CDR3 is TGTGCCAGCAGCTTATCTACAGGGGCCCAGCATTTT. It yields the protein CASSLSTGAQHF.